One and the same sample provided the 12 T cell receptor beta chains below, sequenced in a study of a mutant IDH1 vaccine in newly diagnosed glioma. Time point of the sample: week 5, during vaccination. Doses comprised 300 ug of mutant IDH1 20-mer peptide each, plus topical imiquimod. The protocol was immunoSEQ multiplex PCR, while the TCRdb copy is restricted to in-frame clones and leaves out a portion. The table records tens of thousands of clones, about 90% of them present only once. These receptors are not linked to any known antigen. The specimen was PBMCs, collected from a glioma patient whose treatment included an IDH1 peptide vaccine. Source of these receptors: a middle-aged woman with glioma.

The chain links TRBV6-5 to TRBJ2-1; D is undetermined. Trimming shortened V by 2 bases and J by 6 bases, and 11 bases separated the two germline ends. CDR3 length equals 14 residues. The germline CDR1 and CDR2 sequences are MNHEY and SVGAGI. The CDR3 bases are TGTGCCAGCAGTTACGGTATCTCGGTCAATGAGCAGTTCTTC. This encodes CASSYGISVNEQFF.

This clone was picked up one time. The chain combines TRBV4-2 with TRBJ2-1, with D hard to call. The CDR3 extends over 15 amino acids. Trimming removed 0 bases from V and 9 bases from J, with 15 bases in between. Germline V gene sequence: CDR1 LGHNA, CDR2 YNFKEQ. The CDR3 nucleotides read TGTGCCAGCAGCCAAGATCTAAATCTACGACCTGAGCAGTTCTTC. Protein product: CASSQDLNLRPEQFF.

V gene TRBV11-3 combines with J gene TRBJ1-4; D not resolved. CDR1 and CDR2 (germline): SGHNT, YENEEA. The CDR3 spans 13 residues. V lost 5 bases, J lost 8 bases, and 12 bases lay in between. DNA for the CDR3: TGTGCCAGCAGCAAAGAGTTTGGGGAAAAACTGTTTTTT. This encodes CASSKEFGEKLFF.

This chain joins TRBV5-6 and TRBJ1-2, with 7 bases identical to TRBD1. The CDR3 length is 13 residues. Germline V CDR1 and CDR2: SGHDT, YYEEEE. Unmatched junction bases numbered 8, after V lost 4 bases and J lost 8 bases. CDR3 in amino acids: CASSLTGLGGYTF. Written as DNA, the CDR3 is TGTGCCAGCAGCCTGACAGGGTTGGGCGGCTACACCTTC.

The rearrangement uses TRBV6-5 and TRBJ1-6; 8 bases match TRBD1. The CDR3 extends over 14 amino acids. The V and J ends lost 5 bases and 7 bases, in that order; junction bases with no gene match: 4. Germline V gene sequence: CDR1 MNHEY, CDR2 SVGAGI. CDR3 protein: CASSLQGGNSPLHF. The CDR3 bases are TGTGCCAGCAGTCTACAGGGGGGAAATTCACCCCTCCACTTT.

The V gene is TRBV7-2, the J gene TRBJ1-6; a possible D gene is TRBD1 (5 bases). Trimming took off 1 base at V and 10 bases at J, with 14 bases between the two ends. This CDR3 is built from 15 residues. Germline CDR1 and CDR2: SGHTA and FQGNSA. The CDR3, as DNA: TGTGCCAGCAGCTTAGGTCATGCAGGGCCCTCACCCCTCCACTTT. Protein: CASSLGHAGPSPLHF.

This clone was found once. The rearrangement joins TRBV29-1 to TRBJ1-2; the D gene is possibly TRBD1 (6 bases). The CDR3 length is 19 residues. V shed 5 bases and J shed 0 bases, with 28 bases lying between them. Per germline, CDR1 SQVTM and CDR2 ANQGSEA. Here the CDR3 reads CSVPGGGNRRGPANYGYTF. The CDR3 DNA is TGCAGCGTTCCTGGGGGCGGCAACAGGAGGGGACCCGCTAACTATGGCTACACCTTC.

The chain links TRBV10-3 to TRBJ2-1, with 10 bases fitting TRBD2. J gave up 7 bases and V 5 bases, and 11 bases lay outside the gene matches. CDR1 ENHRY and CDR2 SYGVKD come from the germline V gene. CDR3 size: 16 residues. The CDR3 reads CAISSPLAGVKNEQFF. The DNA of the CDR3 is TGTGCCATCAGTTCTCCCCTAGCGGGAGTGAAGAATGAGCAGTTCTTC.

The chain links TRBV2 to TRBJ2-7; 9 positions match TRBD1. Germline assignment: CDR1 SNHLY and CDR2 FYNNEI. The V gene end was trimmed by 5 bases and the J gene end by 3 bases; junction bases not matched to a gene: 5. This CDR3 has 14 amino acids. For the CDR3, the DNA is TGTGCCAGCAGTCTCCGGACAGGGGTCTACGAGCAGTACTTC. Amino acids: CASSLRTGVYEQYF. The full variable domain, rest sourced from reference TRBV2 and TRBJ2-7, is EPEVTQTPSHQVTQMGQEVILRCVPISNHLYFYWYRQILGQKVEFLVSFYNNEISEKSEIFDDQFSVERPDGSNFTLKIRSTKLEDSAMYFCASSLRTGVYEQYFGPGTRLTVT.

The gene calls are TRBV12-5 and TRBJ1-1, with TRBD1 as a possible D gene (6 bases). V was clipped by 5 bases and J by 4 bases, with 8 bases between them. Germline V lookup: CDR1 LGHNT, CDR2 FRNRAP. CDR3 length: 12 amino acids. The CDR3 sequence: CASGQGGTEAFF. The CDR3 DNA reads TGTGCTAGTGGTCAAGGGGGCACTGAAGCTTTCTTT.

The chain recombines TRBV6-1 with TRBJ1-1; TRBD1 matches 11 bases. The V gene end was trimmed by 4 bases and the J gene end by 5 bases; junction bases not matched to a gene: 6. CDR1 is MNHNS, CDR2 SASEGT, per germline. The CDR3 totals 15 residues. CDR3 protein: CASSGRDRGRTEAFF. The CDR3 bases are TGTGCCAGCAGTGGGAGGGACAGGGGGAGGACTGAAGCTTTCTTT.

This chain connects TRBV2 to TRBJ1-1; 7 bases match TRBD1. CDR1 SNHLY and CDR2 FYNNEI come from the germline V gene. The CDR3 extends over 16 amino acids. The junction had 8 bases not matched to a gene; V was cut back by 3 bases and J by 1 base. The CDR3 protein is CASSEAEGQSNTEAFF. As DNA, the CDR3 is TGTGCCAGCAGTGAGGCCGAGGGACAGTCGAACACTGAAGCTTTCTTT.